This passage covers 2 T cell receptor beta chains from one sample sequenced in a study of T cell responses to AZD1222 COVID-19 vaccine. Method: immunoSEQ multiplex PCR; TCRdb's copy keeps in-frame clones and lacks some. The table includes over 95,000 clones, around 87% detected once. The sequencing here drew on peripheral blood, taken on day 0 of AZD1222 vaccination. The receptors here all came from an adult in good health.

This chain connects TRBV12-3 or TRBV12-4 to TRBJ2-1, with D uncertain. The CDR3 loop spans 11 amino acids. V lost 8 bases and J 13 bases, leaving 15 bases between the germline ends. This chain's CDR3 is CASGPHVKQFF. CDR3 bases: TGTGCCAGCGGCCCACACGTGAAACAGTTCTTC.

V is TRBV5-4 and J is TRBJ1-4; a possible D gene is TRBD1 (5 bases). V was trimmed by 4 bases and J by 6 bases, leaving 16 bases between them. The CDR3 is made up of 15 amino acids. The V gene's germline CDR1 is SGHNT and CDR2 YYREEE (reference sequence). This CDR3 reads CASSLKQGGDEKLFF. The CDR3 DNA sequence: TGTGCCAGCAGCCTGAAGCAGGGTGGAGATGAAAAACTGTTTTTT.